The 28 T cell receptor beta chains listed next were all sequenced from one sample in a study of blood T cells in healthy people across ages. Next came a second PCR, run for about 6 to 12 cycles, which used a sample-barcoded 5' primer along with a J-beta primer mix. TCRdb ran MiXCR on the 5' RACE reads and lists one entry per CDR3 protein. The data show about 580,000 distinct CDR3 sequences, with roughly 48% seen just once and approximately 23% held by the top ten. The sequenced sample consisted of blood. The receptors derive from a man at least 80 years old in good health.

The chain links TRBV4-3 to TRBJ1-1, with D unclear. The CDR3 is made up of 16 amino acids. V lost 0 bases and J lost 1, with 12 bases in between. Germline CDR1 LGHNA, CDR2 YSLEER. DNA of the CDR3: TGCGCCAGCAGCCAAGAGTGGGTTCCCGAGAACACTGAAGCTTTCTTT. Its translation: CASSQEWVPENTEAFF.

The chain has TRBV7-9 and TRBJ1-5; 9 bases are a match to TRBD1. The V and J ends lost 6 bases and 6 bases, in that order; junction bases with no gene match: 6. The CDR3 is made up of 14 amino acids. Per the germline V gene, CDR1 is SEHNR and CDR2 is FQNEAQ (reference sequence). CDR3 DNA sequence: TGTGCCAGCAGTTCCGGGACAGGGCCTCAGCCCCAGCATTTT. It is translated as CASSSGTGPQPQHF.

V usage is TRBV29-1 and J usage is TRBJ2-1; 9 nucleotides align to TRBD2. This CDR3 has 14 residues. V lost 4 bases and J lost 7; bases outside the gene matches: 8. Germline CDR1 and CDR2: SQVTM and ANQGSEA. CDR3 nucleotides: TGCAGCGTTGTGGGGCTAGCGGGAAGGAATGAGCAGTTCTTC. This translates into CSVVGLAGRNEQFF.

The chain uses TRBV2 and TRBJ2-7; TRBD1 agrees at 7 bases. The V and J ends lost 5 bases and 5 bases, in that order; junction bases with no gene match: 9. This CDR3 contains 14 residues. The germline CDR1 and CDR2 sequences are SNHLY and FYNNEI. The DNA for the CDR3 is TGTGCCAGCAGTAACCTTGACAGGGCCCACGAGCAGTACTTC. This encodes CASSNLDRAHEQYF.

The chain recombines TRBV9 with TRBJ2-1, with 7 bases lining up with TRBD2. Germline trimming cut 0 bases from V and 8 bases from J; bases unmatched to any gene: 20. The CDR3 has 19 residues. Germline V CDR1 and CDR2: SGDLS, YYNGEE. The CDR3 nucleotides are TGTGCCAGCAGCGTAGCTAGCGGCGGGCCAGACGCAATATGGGATGAGCAGTTCTTC. This translates into CASSVASGGPDAIWDEQFF.

The V gene is TRBV5-1, the J gene TRBJ2-3; 10 bases agree with TRBD1. The ends lost 4 bases at V and 2 bases at J; junction bases unmatched: 10. Germline CDR1 and CDR2: SGHRS and YFSETQ. The CDR3 covers 17 residues. The CDR3 region is CASSRGDRGNPTDTQYF. The CDR3 nucleotides are TGCGCCAGCAGCCGTGGGGACAGGGGTAATCCCACAGATACGCAGTATTTT.

The chain recombines TRBV27 with TRBJ2-3; possibly TRBD1 for D (5 bases). V was cut by 7 bases and J by 3 bases, with 14 bases left in between. Germline CDR1 and CDR2: MNHEY and SMNVEV (reference sequence). The CDR3 runs 14 residues. CDR3 amino acids: CASTPRGWTDTQYF. The CDR3 DNA reads TGTGCCAGCACCCCTAGGGGATGGACAGATACGCAGTATTTT.

The chain employs TRBV20-1 and TRBJ2-1; the D is unclear. The V gene lost 3 bases and the J gene lost 8 bases, with 5 bases spanning the gap. Germline CDR1 reads DFQATT; CDR2 reads SNEGSKA (reference sequence). The CDR3 extends over 10 amino acids. The CDR3 sequence: CSASADEQFF. Written as DNA, the CDR3 is TGCAGTGCTAGCGCTGATGAGCAGTTCTTC.

This CDR3 reads CSAGGGARLYEQYF. The CDR3 DNA reads TGCAGTGCTGGAGGGGGAGCGCGTCTCTACGAGCAGTACTTC. The chain uses TRBV20-1 and TRBJ2-7; possibly TRBD1 or TRBD2 for D (6 bases each). Germline loops: CDR1 DFQATT, CDR2 SNEGSKA (reference sequence). Between the trimmed V and J ends, which lost 5 bases and 3 bases, there was a span of 17 bases. The CDR3 consists of 14 residues.

The chain recombines TRBV28 with TRBJ2-1; 11 nucleotides align to TRBD2. Germline V gene sequence: CDR1 MDHEN, CDR2 SYDVKM. CDR3 size: 15 residues. V was clipped by 6 bases and J by 7 bases; unmatched bases: 8. The CDR3: CASRTLAGDRNEQFF. The CDR3 DNA follows: TGTGCCAGCAGAACACTAGCGGGAGATAGAAATGAGCAGTTCTTC.

The V gene is TRBV29-1, the J gene TRBJ1-1; D gene unclear. Germline V gives CDR1 SQVTM, CDR2 ANQGSEA. V lost 3 bases to trimming and J lost 9 bases, with 8 bases between them. The CDR3 is 10 residues long. The CDR3 DNA reads as TGCAGCGTTGATGTTGGAAAAGCTTTCTTT. This translates into CSVDVGKAFF.

The V gene is TRBV10-2, the J gene TRBJ1-1; perhaps TRBD1 as D (5 bases). The CDR3 totals 13 residues. Per germline, CDR1 WSHSY and CDR2 SAAADI. The germline V and J ends were trimmed by 6 bases and 3 bases, with 11 bases remaining between them. DNA of the CDR3: TGCGCCAGCAGCGGGACGCCATACACTGAAGCTTTCTTT. Protein: CASSGTPYTEAFF.

This clonotype occurred a few times. CDR3 residues: CATSDYRQEGDEQFF. The CDR3 nucleotides are TGTGCCACCAGTGACTATCGACAGGAGGGGGATGAGCAGTTCTTC. V usage is TRBV24-1 and J usage is TRBJ2-1; D tentatively reads TRBD1 or TRBD2 (6 bases each). The germline V gene has CDR1 KGHDR and CDR2 SFDVKD. The CDR3 contains 15 residues. Between the trimmed V and J ends, which lost 4 bases and 8 bases, there was a span of 17 bases.

This clonotype has only a few counts. A junction end diverges from the germline sequence, so it may reflect a read error. The gene calls are TRBV7-6 and TRBJ2-3; unclear D gene. The germline V gene encodes CDR1 SGHVS and CDR2 FNYEAQ. This CDR3 is built from 14 residues. CDR3 nucleotide sequence: TGTGCCGGCAGCTCATTCGGATTCACAGATACGCAGTATTTT. It yields the protein CAGSSFGFTDTQYF.

Many counts were recorded for this clonotype. The chain has TRBV6-1 and TRBJ2-7; D is unresolved. The CDR3 spans 15 residues. Trimming left V 6 bases short and J 0 bases short, with 15 bases between. From germline, CDR1 is MNHNS and CDR2 SASEGT. The CDR3 here is CASSLRALSSYEQYF. CDR3 sequence (DNA): TGTGCCAGCAGCCTCCGGGCCCTAAGCTCCTACGAGCAGTACTTC.

In this sample, this clonotype turned up many times. J is TRBJ2-7 and V is TRBV7-2, with 9 bases lining up with TRBD2. J gave up 3 bases and V 5 bases, and 8 bases lay outside the gene matches. The CDR3 is made up of 15 amino acids. CDR1 and CDR2 (germline): SGHTA, FQGNSA. CDR3 residues: CASSHSPSGVYEQYF. As DNA, the CDR3 is TGTGCCAGCAGCCATTCCCCTAGCGGGGTCTACGAGCAGTACTTC.

The rearrangement links TRBV6-1 to TRBJ2-7; D remains unclear. Between the trimmed V and J ends, which lost 6 bases and 3 bases, there was a span of 21 bases. The germline V gene encodes CDR1 MNHNS and CDR2 SASEGT. CDR3 size: 16 residues. CDR3 nucleotide sequence: TGTGCCAGCAGCCCCGCGGTGGCACAGTCGTTCTACGAGCAGTACTTC. It is translated as CASSPAVAQSFYEQYF.

This clonotype turned up a few times. This chain connects TRBV3-1 to TRBJ2-5, with 9 bases aligning to TRBD2. Trimming at V came to 4 bases and at J to 4 bases, leaving 7 bases not matched to a gene. Germline CDR1 is LGHDT and CDR2 is YNNKEL (reference sequence). The CDR3 loop spans 15 amino acids. The CDR3 DNA reads as TGTGCCAGCAGCCTAAATAGCGGGGGCGGAGAGACCCAGTACTTC. It is translated as CASSLNSGGGETQYF.

This clonotype was picked up many times. The rearrangement joins TRBV20-1 to TRBJ2-7; D might be TRBD2 (5 bases). V was shortened by 4 bases and J by 4 bases, with 20 bases between the two germline ends. Germline V gene sequence: CDR1 DFQATT, CDR2 SNEGSKA (reference sequence). This CDR3 comprises 15 residues. CDR3 in DNA: TGCAGTGCTATCCGGTTGGGCGGAGGAGGTTACGAGCAGTACTTC. Translation: CSAIRLGGGGYEQYF.

The CDR3 nucleotides are TGTGCCAGCAGCTTATACGGCCAGGGGGCGACGGCGCAGTATTTT. It specifies CASSLYGQGATAQYF. The V gene is TRBV7-2, the J gene TRBJ2-3; 8 nucleotides match TRBD1. Germline V lookup: CDR1 SGHTA, CDR2 FQGNSA. This CDR3 has 15 amino acids. V lost 2 bases and J lost 10; bases outside the gene matches: 11.

The chain carries TRBV5-6 and TRBJ1-5, with a possible D match to TRBD1 (5 bases). This CDR3 region has 15 residues. V was clipped by 3 bases and J by 1 base, with 11 bases between them. The germline CDR1 and CDR2 sequences are SGHDT and YYEEEE. The CDR3 DNA sequence: TGTGCCAGCAGCTCCAGGGTCTCAAGCAATCAGCCCCAGCATTTT. Translating it yields CASSSRVSSNQPQHF.

The rearrangement links TRBV12-3 or TRBV12-4 to TRBJ2-7, with a weak D call TRBD2 (6 bases). V was clipped by 7 bases and J by 6 bases, with 22 bases between them. This CDR3 has 15 amino acids. For the CDR3, the DNA is TGTGCCAGCATCCCCTCGGGTTCTACGGGGGTCGAGCAGTACTTC. It specifies CASIPSGSTGVEQYF.

This clonotype has just a few counts. The chain's CDR3 is CASTGRGLAKNIQYF. CDR3 coding DNA: TGTGCCAGCACGGGCAGGGGACTAGCCAAAAACATTCAGTACTTC. This chain joins TRBV28 and TRBJ2-4; perhaps D is TRBD1 or TRBD2 (6 bases each). Trimming shortened V by 7 bases and J by 0 bases, and 13 bases separated the two germline ends. The CDR3 contains 15 residues. The germline CDR1 and CDR2 sequences are MDHEN and SYDVKM.

This chain uses TRBV4-3 with TRBJ2-3; the match to TRBD1 covers 8 bases. Unmatched junction bases numbered 7, after V lost 0 bases and J lost 2 bases. This CDR3 is 17 amino acids long. Germline V lookup: CDR1 LGHNA, CDR2 YSLEER. The chain's CDR3 is CASSQDSGGYITDTQYF. The CDR3 region has the DNA TGCGCCAGCAGCCAAGATTCAGGGGGCTATATCACAGATACGCAGTATTTT.

The chain employs TRBV10-3 and TRBJ2-1; no clear D gene. Germline-derived CDR1 and CDR2 are ENHRY and SYGVKD. This CDR3 is 14 amino acids long. Between the trimmed V and J ends, which lost 6 bases and 0 bases, there was a span of 9 bases. The CDR3 sequence: CAIRPPNSYNEQFF. The DNA for the CDR3 is TGTGCCATCAGACCCCCCAACTCCTACAATGAGCAGTTCTTC.

This clonotype was counted between two and nine times. The chain carries TRBV12-3 or TRBV12-4 and TRBJ2-1; 9 bases agree with TRBD2. Trimming at V came to 3 bases and at J to 4 bases, leaving 1 base not matched to a gene. The CDR3 totals 14 residues. The CDR3 region has the DNA TGTGCCAGCAGTTTCGCGGGAGGGTACAATGAGCAGTTCTTC. As protein: CASSFAGGYNEQFF.

This clonotype showed up many times. The J gene is TRBJ2-3, the V gene TRBV6-5; D gene unclear. This CDR3 region has 16 residues. V was clipped by 4 bases and J by 4 bases, with 18 bases between them. Looked up from germline, CDR1 is MNHEY and CDR2 is SVGAGI. CDR3 residues: CASSSLQVPLADTQYF. CDR3 DNA: TGTGCCAGCAGTTCCCTTCAGGTTCCTCTCGCAGATACGCAGTATTTT.

V and J are TRBV4-3 and TRBJ1-6; TRBD1 aligns across 7 bases. Germline V gives CDR1 LGHNA, CDR2 YSLEER. CDR3 length: 16 residues. J lost 7 bases, V lost 4 bases, and 10 bases had no gene match. CDR3 sequence: CASSRNGGTDNSPLHF. The DNA of the CDR3 is TGCGCCAGCAGCCGAAATGGTGGGACAGACAATTCACCCCTCCACTTT.